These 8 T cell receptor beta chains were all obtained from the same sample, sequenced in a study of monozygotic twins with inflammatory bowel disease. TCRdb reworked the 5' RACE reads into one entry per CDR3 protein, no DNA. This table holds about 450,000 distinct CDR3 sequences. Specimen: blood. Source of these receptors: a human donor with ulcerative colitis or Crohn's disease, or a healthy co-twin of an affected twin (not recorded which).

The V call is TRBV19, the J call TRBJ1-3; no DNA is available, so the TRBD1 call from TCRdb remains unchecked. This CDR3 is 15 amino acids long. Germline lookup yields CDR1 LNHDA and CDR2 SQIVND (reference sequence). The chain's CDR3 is CASSIGAPEGNTIYF.

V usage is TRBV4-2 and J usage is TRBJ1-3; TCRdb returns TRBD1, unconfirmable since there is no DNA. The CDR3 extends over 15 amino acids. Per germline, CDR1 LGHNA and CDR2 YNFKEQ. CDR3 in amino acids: CASSQAGGNGNTIYF.

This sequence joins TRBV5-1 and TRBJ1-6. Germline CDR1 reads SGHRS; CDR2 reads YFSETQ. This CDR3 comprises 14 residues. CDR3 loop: CASSSGESVSPLHF.

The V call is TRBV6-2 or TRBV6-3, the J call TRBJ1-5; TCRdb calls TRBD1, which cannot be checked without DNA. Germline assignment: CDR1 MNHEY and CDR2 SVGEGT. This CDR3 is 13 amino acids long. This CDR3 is CASNTGGGQPQHF.

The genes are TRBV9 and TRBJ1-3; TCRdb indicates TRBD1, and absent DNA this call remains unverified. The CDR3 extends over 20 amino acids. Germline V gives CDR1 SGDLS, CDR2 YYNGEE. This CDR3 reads CASSVDSARGTGASGNTIYF.

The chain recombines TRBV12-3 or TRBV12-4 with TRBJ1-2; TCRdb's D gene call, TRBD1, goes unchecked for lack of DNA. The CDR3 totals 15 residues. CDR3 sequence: CASSFRSGGNYGYTF.

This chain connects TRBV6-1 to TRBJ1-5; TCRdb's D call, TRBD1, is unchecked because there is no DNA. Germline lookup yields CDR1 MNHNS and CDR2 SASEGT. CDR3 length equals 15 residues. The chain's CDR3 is CASRQTWGSNQPQHF.

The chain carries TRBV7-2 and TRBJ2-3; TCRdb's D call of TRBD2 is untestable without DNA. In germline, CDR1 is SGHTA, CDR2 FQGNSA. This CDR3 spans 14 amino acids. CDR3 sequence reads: CASRSQRGWDTQYF. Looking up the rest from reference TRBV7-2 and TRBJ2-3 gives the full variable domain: GAGVSQSPSNKVTEKGKDVELRCDPISGHTALYWYRQSLGQGLEFLIYFQGNSAPDKSGLPSDRFSAERTGGSVSTLTIQRTQQEDSAVYLCASRSQRGWDTQYFGPGTRLTVL.